This entry features one T cell receptor beta chain sequence. The specificity of this receptor is unknown. There are no base qualities to consult, and no much larger clone falls within one base. These data come from a study of human T cells and chemical hapten exposure (dated by TCRdb to about 2021). In terms of the full investigation: For sensitization, 2% DPC in acetone was applied to a 2 cm by 2 cm area of upper inner arm skin. The study tracked peripheral blood TCR repertoire changes in vivo during primary and secondary sensitization to the hapten diphenylcyclopropenone (DPC) in alopecia patients. Blood was sampled from patients pre-sensitization (week 0) and at 2, 6 and about 24 weeks after DPC sensitization. Most of the patients in the cohort were female, and the cohort covered alopecia areata with under or over 50% scalp involvement, alopecia totalis and alopecia universalis. Throughout the study period of roughly 24 weeks, patients also received therapeutic DPC doses to the scalp every week. Blood for TCR sequencing was provided by twenty-nine alopecia patients at one to four time points (pre-sensitization, 2, 6 and 24 weeks). The libraries were sequenced as a pool, and the TCR yield per sample differed mostly because of small variations in library volumes within the pool. Patch testing was done on the upper back using Finn chambers containing 0.01% DPC, and results were scored after 6 days according to International Contact Dermatitis Research Group standards. The full study reports these points: DPC sensitization did not change the number of TCRs with a frequency above 1 in 1000, and there was no evidence of changes in global repertoire structure. Expanded TCRs formed significantly more large CDR3 similarity clusters than pre-sensitization or healthy control sets, consistent with antigen-driven responses. Patch test score correlated positively with the number of PT1 expanded TCRs, reaching significance at thresholds 8, 16 and 32 but not at 4. Because every patient had alopecia, a presumed autoimmune disease, the patients' immune response might differ from that of healthy individuals. After repeated subsampling, changes were observed in the strength of the expansion versus patch-test correlation and in the threshold at which the correlation became significant.

The protocol used for the library was RACE. Sequencing used a NextSeq 500. During library preparation, unique molecular identifiers were attached to individual cDNA molecules so that TCRs could be counted in a quantitative, reproducible way. Each blood RNA sample was used to sequence both TCR alpha and TCR beta chains. The original methods were these. Samples had a median of about 96,000 TCRs, with a range from roughly 23,224 to 750,000. The Decombinator software suite was used to annotate V, J and CDR3 in the TCR reads. For the PS versus PT1 abundance plots, all samples were subsampled to the same number of TCRs (28,000). Expanded TCRs were defined as absent before sensitization and observed at least eight times at the 2-week time point. Starting from the raw public reads, TCRdb applied fastp trimming at Q25, assembled clones with MiXCR and retained in-frame beta chains. Entries that share a CDR3 protein sequence are merged under the most common genes and DNA. TCRdb's processing, not the authors' own work, is the source of the V and J calls. Recorded for this sample are 250,000 or so distinct CDR3 sequences; approximately 8.4% of them occurred a single time. The ten largest clonotypes hold about 2.1% of the sample.

In the paper's terms, the time point label means: pre-sensitization, week 0. This specimen's treatment or condition label, interpreted: therapeutic diphenylcyclopropenone sensitization with weekly scalp DPC. At every patch-test visit, the blood draw took place before the patch test was put on. Eligible patients were aged 18 to 70, diagnosed with alopecia, deemed suitable for DPC therapy, and excluded if pregnant. Total RNA was isolated from unfractionated whole blood collected in Tempus Blood RNA tubes. The CDR3 runs 14 amino acids, cysteine and phenylalanine included. Of all the DNA, just the CDR3 is kept, 42 bases in frame from base 1. Per the germline V gene (reference sequence), GTSNPN is the CDR1 and SVGIG is the CDR2. V drops 1 base and J drops 8 bases, leaving 14 bases in between.

The chain is encoded by TRBV30 joined to TRBJ2-2; the D gene assignment is ambiguous. The specimen was whole blood, collected in connection with sensitization to the hapten diphenylcyclopropenone (DPC). The sequence derives from a woman aged 40 to 55 with alopecia areata. Some clones in this sample may be carry-over from other donors' samples. The DNA sequence is TGTGCCTGGAGTGGGGTAGGGCTCGTAGGGGAGCTGTTTTTT. Its protein product is CAWSGVGLVGELFF. The entire variable domain, with the stretches around the CDR3 drawn from the reference TRBV30 and TRBJ2-2 proteins, is SQTIHQWPATLVQPVGSPLSLECTVEGTSNPNLYWYRQAAGRGLQLLFYSVGIGQISSEVPQNLSASRPQDRQFILSSKKLLLSDSGFYLCAWSGVGLVGELFFGEGSRLTVL.